This T cell receptor beta chain appears in the sequencing data of a study of T cell responses to AZD1222 COVID-19 vaccine. Whole-study results and caveats: Along spike, vaccine-associated CD4 TCRs were found throughout, with dominance at 160-218 and 743-854. The donor group comprised mostly white British people and more females; the analysis possibly underestimated clonal diversity. At study baseline, merely about 6 AZD1222 recipients were seropositive. Increases in Spike-specific TCR breadth and depth were seen after two AZD1222 doses.

Germline V gives CDR1 LGHDT, CDR2 YNNKEL (reference sequence). V lost 4 bases to trimming and J lost 1 base, with 8 bases between them. This CDR3 comprises 14 residues. Assay used: immunoSEQ multiplex PCR; TCRdb lists only in-frame clones, some missing. The sample lists some 90,000 clones; 70% to 90% were seen once. Note on this clone: Its matching antigen is unknown.

The receptor comes from an adult who received the AZD1222 COVID-19 vaccine. The chain couples TRBV3-1 (or the pseudogene TRBV3-2) to TRBJ2-1, with TRBD2 as a possible D gene (5 bases). Sequencing used peripheral blood, obtained 28 days after the second AZD1222 dose. The CDR3 sequence is CASSPRGSYNEQFF. CDR3 bases: TGTGCCAGCAGCCCACGGGGATCCTACAATGAGCAGTTCTTC.